These 25 T cell receptor beta chains were sequenced from one sample in a study of T cells in Graves' hyperthyroidism and ophthalmopathy. Researchers took RNA transcripts and amplified the TCR beta CDR3 regions from them. Primed by the HTBI set, a first-round RT-PCR was run on the TCR CDR3. TCRdb redid the calling of the multiplex PCR reads with MiXCR, one entry per CDR3 protein. In the table there are 340,000 or so distinct CDR3 sequences, over 15% of which are singletons. The sequenced sample consisted of blood. These receptors came from a man aged 25 to 45 with Graves' hyperthyroidism.

This clonotype was seen many times. The V gene is TRBV13, the J gene TRBJ1-1; TRBD1 is a possible D gene (6 bases). The length of the CDR3 is 15 residues. Trimming took 2 bases from V and 3 from J, leaving 13 bases between them. Per the germline V gene, CDR1 is PRHDT and CDR2 is FYEKMQ (reference sequence). This CDR3 is CASSLLGGADTEAFF. The DNA of the CDR3 is TGTGCCAGCAGCTTATTGGGGGGCGCGGACACTGAAGCTTTCTTT.

In its sample, this clonotype was seen many times. The chain has TRBV5-1 and TRBJ1-1; TRBD1 is a possible D gene (5 bases). The CDR3 consists of 14 residues. Between the trimmed V and J ends, which lost 4 bases and 4 bases, there was a span of 14 bases. CDR1 SGHRS and CDR2 YFSETQ come from the germline V gene. As DNA, the CDR3 is TGCGCCAGCAGCGTACTATCCAGGGCCACTGAAGCTTTCTTT. This sequence encodes CASSVLSRATEAFF.

Remarks on this clonotype: A read error may produce the germline difference seen at one junction end. The rearrangement links TRBV11-1 to TRBJ2-7, with 12 nucleotides matching TRBD2. Per germline, CDR1 SGHAT and CDR2 FQDESV (reference sequence). This CDR3 region has 13 residues. CDR3 bases: TGCGCCAGCAGTCTAGCGGGAGGGGTAGAGCAGTACTTC. Its translation: CASSLAGGVEQYF. Looking up the rest from reference TRBV11-1 and TRBJ2-7 gives the full variable domain: EAEVAQSPRYKITEKSQAVAFWCDPISGHATLYWYRQILGQGPELLVQFQDESVVDDSQLPKDRFSAERLKGVDSTLKIQPAELGDSAMYLCASSLAGGVEQYFGPGTRLTVT.

This clonotype was seen only a few times. The chain employs TRBV19 and TRBJ2-1; 9 positions agree with TRBD2. The CDR3 sequence is 13 residues long. In germline, CDR1 is LNHDA, CDR2 SQIVND (reference sequence). The V gene end was trimmed by 11 bases and the J gene end by 4 bases; junction bases not matched to a gene: 6. CDR3 protein: CAVPTSGYNEQFF. CDR3 bases: TGTGCCGTTCCGACTAGCGGTTACAATGAGCAGTTCTTC. Filled out from reference TRBV19 and TRBJ2-1, the complete variable domain reads DGGITQSPKYLFRKEGQNVTLSCEQNLNHDAMYWYRQDPGQGLRLIYYSQIVNDFQKGDIAEGYSVSREKKESFPLTVTSAQKNPTAFYLCAVPTSGYNEQFFGPGTRLTVL.

V gene TRBV7-2 combines with J gene TRBJ2-5; 7 nucleotides match TRBD2. Trimming took 1 base from V and 1 from J; bases not matched to a gene: 9. Germline V CDR1 and CDR2: SGHTA, FQGNSA. The CDR3 sequence is 17 residues long. The CDR3 DNA reads TGTGCCAGCAGCTTAGAAATTGACTGGGGGGGCCAAGAGACCCAGTACTTC. This codes for CASSLEIDWGGQETQYF. Full variable domain (missing parts from reference TRBV7-2 and TRBJ2-5): GAGVSQSPSNKVTEKGKDVELRCDPISGHTALYWYRQSLGQGLEFLIYFQGNSAPDKSGLPSDRFSAERTGGSVSTLTIQRTQQEDSAVYLCASSLEIDWGGQETQYFGPGTRLLVL.

This clonotype was seen ten or more times. The chain employs TRBV7-3 and TRBJ2-3; D is possibly TRBD2 (5 bases). Germline V CDR1 and CDR2: SGHTA, FQGTGA. This CDR3 is built from 14 residues. V was clipped by 8 bases and J by 0 bases, with 12 bases between them. CDR3 DNA sequence: TGTGCCAGCGCACTCACTAGTAGCACAGATACGCAGTATTTT. This encodes CASALTSSTDTQYF.

This chain connects TRBV20-1 to TRBJ1-5, with a weak D call TRBD1 (5 bases). Germline lookup yields CDR1 DFQATT and CDR2 SNEGSKA (reference sequence). This CDR3 region has 13 residues. CDR3 sequence (DNA): TGCAGCTCTACAGCAGGGAGCAATCAGCCCCAGCATTTT. This gives the protein CSSTAGSNQPQHF.

This clonotype has at least ten counts. The chain links TRBV7-2 to TRBJ2-1, with D maybe TRBD2 (5 bases). Trimming removed 5 bases from V and 3 bases from J, with 20 bases in between. Germline V gene sequence: CDR1 SGHTA, CDR2 FQGNSA. The CDR3 extends over 17 amino acids. The CDR3 DNA reads as TGTGCCAGCAGCGCGAAAACTAGTTTCAACTTCTACAATGAGCAGTTCTTC. Protein sequence: CASSAKTSFNFYNEQFF.

The genes are TRBV2 and TRBJ1-5; perhaps TRBD1 as D (6 bases). With 5 bases removed from V and 4 bases from J, the gap between germline ends came to 12 bases. CDR1 and CDR2 from the germline V gene are SNHLY and FYNNEI. This CDR3 spans 14 amino acids. The DNA for the CDR3 is TGTGCCAGCAGTAGGACAGACAGGAATCAGCCCCAGCATTTT. Its translation is CASSRTDRNQPQHF.

This clonotype was detected many times. This chain connects TRBV28 to TRBJ1-3; D is ambiguous. The CDR3 covers 13 residues. V lost 1 base and J lost 0, with 1 base in between. CDR1 is MDHEN, CDR2 SYDVKM, per germline. The CDR3 coding sequence is TGTGCCAGCAGTTTATACTCTGGAAACACCATATATTTT. Its translation is CASSLYSGNTIYF. The full variable domain, with the rest looked up from reference TRBV28 and TRBJ1-3, is DVKVTQSSRYLVKRTGEKVFLECVQDMDHENMFWYRQDPGLGLRLIYFSYDVKMKEKGDIPEGYSVSREKKERFSLILESASTNQTSMYLCASSLYSGNTIYFGEGSWLTVV.

The chain combines TRBV7-3 with TRBJ1-1, with TRBD1 matching 8 bases. The CDR3 is made up of 16 amino acids. Trimming at V came to 5 bases and at J to 1 base, leaving 9 bases not matched to a gene. The germline CDR1 and CDR2 sequences are SGHTA and FQGTGA. Here the CDR3 DNA reads TGTGCCAGCAGCCAGGGGAGACAGGGGACGAACACTGAAGCTTTCTTT. Translating gives CASSQGRQGTNTEAFF. Full variable domain (rest looked up from reference TRBV7-3 and TRBJ1-1): GAGVSQTPSNKVTEKGKYVELRCDPISGHTALYWYRQSLGQGPEFLIYFQGTGAADDSGLPNDRFFAVRPEGSVSTLKIQRTERGDSAVYLCASSQGRQGTNTEAFFGQGTRLTVV.

This clonotype has at least ten counts. The chain combines TRBV12-3 or TRBV12-4 with TRBJ2-3, with TRBD2 identical over 14 bases. V dropped 1 base and J dropped 7; count of bases not matched to a gene: 25. The CDR3 is made up of 23 amino acids. The CDR3 DNA reads as TGTGCCAGCAGTTTAGTTATCAGACTAGCGGGAGGGGGAACGGAGAGGGGTCAGTATACGCAGTATTTT. Residues: CASSLVIRLAGGGTERGQYTQYF.

This clonotype appeared many times. The V gene is TRBV5-6, the J gene TRBJ2-7, with D hard to call. Germline CDR1 reads SGHDT; CDR2 reads YYEEEE. This CDR3 spans 14 amino acids. V was trimmed by 0 bases and J by 7 bases, leaving 14 bases between them. The CDR3 reads CASSLGQTVVEQYF. In DNA form, the CDR3 reads TGTGCCAGCAGCTTGGGACAAACGGTGGTGGAGCAGTACTTC.

This clonotype was found a few times. The chain joins TRBV12-3 or TRBV12-4 to TRBJ1-1; D is perhaps TRBD1 (5 bases). The CDR3 covers 13 residues. Trimming left V 2 bases short and J 6 bases short, with 10 bases between. In DNA form, the CDR3 reads TGTGCCAGCAGTTTAATAGGGGACGCTGAAGCTTTCTTT. Its protein is CASSLIGDAEAFF.

The chain carries TRBV4-1 and TRBJ2-7; 7 bases fit TRBD1. The ends lost 2 bases at V and 1 base at J; junction bases unmatched: 11. The germline V gene encodes CDR1 MGHRA and CDR2 YSYEKL. The CDR3 has 17 residues. The CDR3 bases are TGCGCCAGCAGCCAATCTACGACCCCGGGACAGTCCTACGAGCAGTACTTC. It yields the protein CASSQSTTPGQSYEQYF.

This clonotype was seen a few times. This chain links TRBV12-3 or TRBV12-4 with TRBJ2-3; 7 bases align to TRBD2. This CDR3 comprises 14 residues. J lost 5 bases, V lost 3 bases, and 5 bases had no gene match. CDR3 sequence reads: CASSFRVAGDTQYF. The CDR3 region has the DNA TGTGCCAGCAGTTTTAGGGTAGCGGGAGATACGCAGTATTTT.

The V call is TRBV27, the J call TRBJ1-1; no definite D call. This CDR3 region has 11 residues. The germline CDR1 and CDR2 sequences are MNHEY and SMNVEV (reference sequence). V lost 10 bases, J lost 4 bases, and 10 bases lay in between. CDR3 region: CAIGSFTEAFF. CDR3 sequence (DNA): TGTGCCATCGGGAGTTTCACTGAAGCTTTCTTT.

At least ten counts were recorded for this clonotype. The chain combines TRBV3-1 with TRBJ2-7, with TRBD2 matching 13 bases. Germline CDR1 is LGHDT and CDR2 is YNNKEL (reference sequence). J gave up 2 bases and V 4 bases, and 2 bases lay outside the gene matches. The CDR3 runs to 15 residues. CDR3 sequence: CASSPGLAGTYEQYF. The CDR3 DNA reads as TGTGCCAGCAGCCCGGGACTAGCGGGAACCTACGAGCAGTACTTC.

The chain is built from TRBV20-1 and TRBJ2-7; perhaps TRBD1 as D (6 bases). The CDR3 is made up of 11 amino acids. CDR1 DFQATT and CDR2 SNEGSKA come from the germline V gene (reference sequence). V shed 3 bases and J shed 6 bases, with 9 bases lying between them. The DNA for the CDR3 is TGCAGTGCTAGCCAGGGGACCGAGCAGTACTTC. Residues: CSASQGTEQYF.

The chain has TRBV10-3 and TRBJ2-7; D call uncertain. Germline assignment: CDR1 ENHRY and CDR2 SYGVKD. CDR3 size: 14 residues. Trimming shortened V by 3 bases and J by 5 bases, and 14 bases separated the two germline ends. This CDR3 is CAISDQSWTDEQYF. The CDR3 nucleotides read TGTGCCATCAGTGACCAATCGTGGACCGACGAGCAGTACTTC.

The table lists this clonotype with a few counts. The rearrangement uses TRBV13 and TRBJ1-5, with TRBD1 matching 7 bases. V trimming: 2 bases; J trimming: 6 bases; junction bases outside the gene matches: 4. The CDR3 sequence is 14 residues long. The V gene's germline CDR1 is PRHDT and CDR2 FYEKMQ (reference sequence). CDR3 nucleotide sequence: TGTGCCAGCAGCTTAACCAGGGGGGGTCAGCCCCAGCATTTT. This sequence encodes CASSLTRGGQPQHF.

This clonotype was recorded a few times. This chain links TRBV7-8 with TRBJ1-1; D ambiguous. The CDR3 consists of 13 residues. Germline-derived CDR1 and CDR2 are SGHVS and FQNEAQ. Deletions cut 0 bases from V and 4 bases from J, with 6 bases between. In nucleotides, the CDR3 is TGTGCCAGCAGCTTAGCCCCTCCCACTGAAGCTTTCTTT. Protein sequence: CASSLAPPTEAFF.

This clonotype was recorded many times. The genes are TRBV3-1 and TRBJ2-1, with D tentatively TRBD2 (6 bases). This CDR3 is 14 amino acids long. The V and J ends lost 7 bases and 5 bases respectively, with 15 bases between them. Germline assignment: CDR1 LGHDT and CDR2 YNNKEL (reference sequence). The CDR3 DNA is TGTGCCAGCACCCCCGGAGGGCCCGACAATGAGCAGTTCTTC. Its translation is CASTPGGPDNEQFF.

In its sample, this clonotype was seen a few times. The chain is built from TRBV12-5 and TRBJ1-5, with D possibly being TRBD1 (5 bases). The germline CDR1 and CDR2 sequences are LGHNT and FRNRAP. The V end lost 4 bases, the J end lost 2 bases, and 15 bases lay between the germline ends. This CDR3 is built from 16 residues. The CDR3 reads CASGSTGGVCNQPQHF. The CDR3 DNA reads TGTGCTAGTGGTTCAACGGGGGGGGTTTGCAATCAGCCCCAGCATTTT.

Ten or more counts support this clonotype. The gene calls are TRBV5-1 and TRBJ2-1; D not resolved. The germline V gene encodes CDR1 SGHRS and CDR2 YFSETQ. This CDR3 region has 14 residues. Trimming removed 4 bases from V and 6 bases from J, with 14 bases in between. CDR3 loop: CASSRLGVFNEQFF. CDR3 sequence (DNA): TGCGCCAGCAGCCGGCTTGGGGTCTTCAATGAGCAGTTCTTC.